This paragraph covers one T cell receptor (beta chain) sequence. This sample is part of a study of pediatric ulcerative colitis. The germline gives CDR1 MGHDK, CDR2 SYGVNS. CDR3 length: 14 amino acids. The V end lost 1 base, the J end lost 0 bases, and 5 bases lay between the germline ends. One to two pinch biopsies were taken from the rectum during colonoscopy. Generated by immunoSEQ multiplex PCR, the TCRdb table keeps only in-frame clones and is missing some. In the table there are 15,000 or so clones, approximately 80% of which are singletons. The chain couples TRBV25-1 to TRBJ2-3; D remains ambiguous. Sample: gut tissue. The clonotype originates from a boy younger than 18 who was a control in a study of pediatric ulcerative colitis. CDR3 bases: TGTGCCAGCAGTGAATCGGATAGCACAGATACGCAGTATTTT. It is translated as CASSESDSTDTQYF.